These T cell receptor beta chains were read from a single sample in a study of T cell changes during pregnancy in multiple sclerosis. Only in-frame clones appear in the TCRdb table, and some are missing; sequencing was by immunoSEQ multiplex PCR. The sample contains about 100,000 clones, roughly 92% of which appear only once. Sequences were derived from peripheral blood, sampled after pregnancy. These receptors came from a female donor with multiple sclerosis, enrolled in a pregnancy study. Both conserved end residues are part of each CDR3. The order of the fields is CDR3 DNA, CDR3 protein, D gene, V gene, clone size, J gene. A D gene is named only where the DNA matches it firmly. For some rows the clone size is stated as once, few or many, or as a class when expanded; others skip it.

DNA: TGTGCCAGCAGCTTGGAGCCACTAGCGTCTGGTGAGCAGTTCTTC; CDR3: CASSLEPLASGEQFF; D: TRBD2; V: TRBV5-4; size: few; J: TRBJ2-1
DNA: TGTGCCACCAGCAGAGACCCTGGGAGTACCTACGAGCAGTACTTC; CDR3: CATSRDPGSTYEQYF; D: .; V: TRBV15; size: once; J: TRBJ2-7
DNA: TGTGCCAGCTCCGGTACAGCTAACACAGATACGCAGTATTTT; CDR3: CASSGTANTDTQYF; D: .; V: TRBV2; size: .; J: TRBJ2-3
DNA: TGTGCCAGCAGTGACCTAAGGGGTGGCTACACCTTC; CDR3: CASSDLRGGYTF; D: .; V: TRBV6-4; size: .; J: TRBJ1-2
DNA: TGTGCCAGCAGTTTTCAGGGGGGCCTCAATTCACCCCTCCACTTT; CDR3: CASSFQGGLNSPLHF; D: TRBD1; V: TRBV27; size: .; J: TRBJ1-6
DNA: TGTGCCAGCAGTGAAGCAAGGGGCCCTTATGGCTACACCTTC; CDR3: CASSEARGPYGYTF; D: .; V: TRBV6-1; size: .; J: TRBJ1-2
DNA: TGTGCCAGCAGCGCCCGACAGGGGGCTGGGGACGAGCAGTACTTC; CDR3: CASSARQGAGDEQYF; D: TRBD1; V: TRBV9; size: .; J: TRBJ2-7
DNA: TGTGCCTGGAACGCCTCCCCGGGAGACGAGCAGTACTTC; CDR3: CAWNASPGDEQYF; D: .; V: TRBV30; size: .; J: TRBJ2-7
DNA: TGTGCCAGCAGCGCTGGGGTGGGACAGGTCAACACTGAAGCTTTCTTT; CDR3: CASSAGVGQVNTEAFF; D: TRBD1; V: TRBV9; size: .; J: TRBJ1-1
DNA: TGTGCCAGCAGCGTCCAGGCAGGGGGGCTAGGAGATACGCAGTATTTT; CDR3: CASSVQAGGLGDTQYF; D: .; V: TRBV9; size: .; J: TRBJ2-3
DNA: TGTGCCTGGAGTGTACTGGGGGACAGGTTCGGGGCTGACGGGGAGACCCAGTACTTC; CDR3: CAWSVLGDRFGADGETQYF; D: TRBD1; V: TRBV30; size: once; J: TRBJ2-5
DNA: TGCGCCAGCAGCCGAGAACAGCCGGTTCCCCTGTACAATGAGCAGTTCTTC; CDR3: CASSREQPVPLYNEQFF; D: .; V: TRBV4-1; size: .; J: TRBJ2-1
DNA: TGCGCCAGCAGTGGGGAGACGGGCCACGAGCAGTACTTC; CDR3: CASSGETGHEQYF; D: .; V: TRBV10-2; size: .; J: TRBJ2-7
DNA: TGTGCCAGCAGCTGGGGGCCGGGGTCGCGGACTGAAGCTTTCTTT; CDR3: CASSWGPGSRTEAFF; D: .; V: TRBV7-3; size: once; J: TRBJ1-1
DNA: TGTGCCAGCAGCCCGTACGAGCTCGCTGAAGCTTTCTTT; CDR3: CASSPYELAEAFF; D: .; V: TRBV9; size: .; J: TRBJ1-1
DNA: TGCGCCAGCAGCGAAGGGACTGCTGGAAACACCATATATTTT; CDR3: CASSEGTAGNTIYF; D: .; V: TRBV5-1; size: .; J: TRBJ1-3
DNA: TGTGCCAGCAGCAAGGGACAGGGGGCGCAGGGAGAAAAACTGTTTTTT; CDR3: CASSKGQGAQGEKLFF; D: TRBD1; V: TRBV25-1; size: .; J: TRBJ1-4
DNA: TGTGCCAGCAGCTTGGCTGCGGGCCATGGCTACACCTTC; CDR3: CASSLAAGHGYTF; D: .; V: TRBV5-6; size: .; J: TRBJ1-2
DNA: TGCGCCAGCAGCACGGCGGGCGCAGAGCCAGAAAAACTGTTTTTT; CDR3: CASSTAGAEPEKLFF; D: .; V: TRBV5-1; size: .; J: TRBJ1-4
DNA: TGTGCCAGCAGTTACTTAGTGGGAGTGAACACTGAAGCTTTCTTT; CDR3: CASSYLVGVNTEAFF; D: .; V: TRBV6-5; size: .; J: TRBJ1-1
DNA: TGTGCCAGCAGCTTAAACCGGGGATTGAACACTGAAGCTTTCTTT; CDR3: CASSLNRGLNTEAFF; D: .; V: TRBV7-2; size: .; J: TRBJ1-1
DNA: TGTGCCAGCAGTGACCCACAAGATGGCTACACCTTC; CDR3: CASSDPQDGYTF; D: .; V: TRBV2; size: .; J: TRBJ1-2
DNA: TGTGCCAGTAAAGTTGGGACAGGGCATTATGGCTACACCTTC; CDR3: CASKVGTGHYGYTF; D: TRBD1; V: TRBV19; size: .; J: TRBJ1-2
DNA: TGTGCCAGTAGTATAGATTGGAGTGGAGGGAGGCAGCCCCAGCATTTT; CDR3: CASSIDWSGGRQPQHF; D: .; V: TRBV19; size: once; J: TRBJ1-5
DNA: TGTGCCAGCAGGGATCGGGACAGCCACAATCAGCCCCAGCATTTT; CDR3: CASRDRDSHNQPQHF; D: TRBD1; V: TRBV2; size: .; J: TRBJ1-5
DNA: TGTGCCAGCTCACCACCGCGGGTCCTGAACACTGAAGCTTTCTTT; CDR3: CASSPPRVLNTEAFF; D: .; V: TRBV18; size: .; J: TRBJ1-1
DNA: TGTGCCAGCAGTCCACAGGGCCTGACAGGGGAGTATATTGTTCAGCCCCAGCATTTT; CDR3: CASSPQGLTGEYIVQPQHF; D: TRBD1; V: TRBV27; size: .; J: TRBJ1-5
DNA: TGTGCCAGCAGCGTATTTGCTAGCGGGGACGATACGCAGTATTTT; CDR3: CASSVFASGDDTQYF; D: TRBD2; V: TRBV9; size: .; J: TRBJ2-3
DNA: TGTGCCAGCAGCCAAGACGGTCTCCTTAGCTCCTACGAGCAGTACTTC; CDR3: CASSQDGLLSSYEQYF; D: .; V: TRBV4-2; size: .; J: TRBJ2-7
DNA: TGTGCCAGCAGCTCAGGCGGGGGGCCCCACAATGAGCAGTTCTTC; CDR3: CASSSGGGPHNEQFF; D: TRBD2; V: TRBV7-8; size: once; J: TRBJ2-1
DNA: TGTGCCAGCGCCCGGACAGGGTACGATACGCAGTATTTT; CDR3: CASARTGYDTQYF; D: TRBD1; V: TRBV6-5; size: .; J: TRBJ2-3
DNA: TGTGCCAGCAGCTCCCACGGTCGTTCTAGCTCTGGAAACACCATATATTTT; CDR3: CASSSHGRSSSGNTIYF; D: .; V: TRBV7-3; size: .; J: TRBJ1-3
DNA: TGCAGTGCTAGAGTAGCCACCATTCAGTACTTC; CDR3: CSARVATIQYF; D: .; V: TRBV20-1; size: once; J: TRBJ2-4
DNA: TGTGCCAGCAGAAGGACAGGGGGCAAGGGTGAGCAGTTCTTC; CDR3: CASRRTGGKGEQFF; D: TRBD1; V: TRBV6-6; size: .; J: TRBJ2-1
DNA: TGTGCCAGCCGGGAGACAGGGGTAGGGGAGACCCAGTACTTC; CDR3: CASRETGVGETQYF; D: TRBD1; V: TRBV6-6; size: .; J: TRBJ2-5
DNA: TGCGCCAGCAGAGAGGGAGTGACCTACGAGCAGTACTTC; CDR3: CASREGVTYEQYF; D: .; V: TRBV10-2; size: once; J: TRBJ2-7
DNA: TGTGCCAGCAGCTTAGGAGCGGGGGGCGGCGGGGAGCTGTTTTTT; CDR3: CASSLGAGGGGELFF; D: TRBD2; V: TRBV7-3; size: .; J: TRBJ2-2
DNA: TGTGCCAGCAGCCCTGGGTCAGGGGGCTTTGGGGCCAACGTCCTGACTTTC; CDR3: CASSPGSGGFGANVLTF; D: TRBD1; V: TRBV5-8; size: .; J: TRBJ2-6
DNA: TGTGCTAGCAGGTCCCCGGGACAGGGTGTCCTTTTCTTT; CDR3: CASRSPGQGVLFF; D: TRBD1; V: TRBV7-7; size: .; J: TRBJ1-1
DNA: TGCGCCAGCAGTCCGGGGGGCAGGGGCGGCAATCAGCCCCAGCATTTT; CDR3: CASSPGGRGGNQPQHF; D: .; V: TRBV5-1; size: .; J: TRBJ1-5
DNA: TGTGCCAGCAGCCCAGGGGGCTCCGGCAATGAGCAGTTCTTC; CDR3: CASSPGGSGNEQFF; D: TRBD1; V: TRBV9; size: .; J: TRBJ2-1
DNA: TGTGGAGGGAGCCAGGGGGCGAGTGAGCAGTTCTTC; CDR3: CGGSQGASEQFF; D: TRBD1; V: TRBV18; size: few; J: TRBJ2-1
DNA: TGTGCCAGCTCACCGGAGCTTGGCGGGGAGCTGTTTTTT; CDR3: CASSPELGGELFF; D: .; V: TRBV18; size: .; J: TRBJ2-2
DNA: TGTGCCAGCAGCTCAACAGGGTCAACTTCACCCCTCCACTTT; CDR3: CASSSTGSTSPLHF; D: .; V: TRBV7-6; size: .; J: TRBJ1-6
DNA: TGCGCCAGCAGCCGAACAGGGTTCGCTGAAGCTTTCTTT; CDR3: CASSRTGFAEAFF; D: .; V: TRBV4-1; size: .; J: TRBJ1-1
DNA: TGTGCCAGCTGGACTAGCGGGGGGGCAGATACGCAGTATTTT; CDR3: CASWTSGGADTQYF; D: TRBD2; V: TRBV6-1; size: .; J: TRBJ2-3
DNA: TGTGCCAGCAGCTTGGTACCGGGAGCCGGATACAATGAGCAGTTCTTC; CDR3: CASSLVPGAGYNEQFF; D: .; V: TRBV5-4; size: .; J: TRBJ2-1